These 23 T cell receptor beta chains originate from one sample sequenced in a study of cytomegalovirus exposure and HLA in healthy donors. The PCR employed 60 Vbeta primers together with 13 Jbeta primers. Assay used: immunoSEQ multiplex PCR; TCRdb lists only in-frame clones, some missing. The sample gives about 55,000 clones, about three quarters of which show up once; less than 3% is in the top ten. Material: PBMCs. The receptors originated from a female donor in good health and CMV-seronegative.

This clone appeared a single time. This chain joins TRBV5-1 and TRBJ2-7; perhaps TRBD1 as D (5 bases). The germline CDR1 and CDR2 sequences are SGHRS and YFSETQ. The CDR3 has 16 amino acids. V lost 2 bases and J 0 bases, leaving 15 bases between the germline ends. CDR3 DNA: TGCGCCAGCAGCTTTATGGTGGCAGGGCGCTCCTACGAGCAGTACTTC. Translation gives CASSFMVAGRSYEQYF.

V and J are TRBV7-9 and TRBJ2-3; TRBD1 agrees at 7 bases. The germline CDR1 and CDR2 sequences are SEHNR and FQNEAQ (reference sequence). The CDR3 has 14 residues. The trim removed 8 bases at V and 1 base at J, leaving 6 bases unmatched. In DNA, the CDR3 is TGTGCCAGCGGGAGACAGGGTGGCACAGATACGCAGTATTTT. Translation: CASGRQGGTDTQYF.

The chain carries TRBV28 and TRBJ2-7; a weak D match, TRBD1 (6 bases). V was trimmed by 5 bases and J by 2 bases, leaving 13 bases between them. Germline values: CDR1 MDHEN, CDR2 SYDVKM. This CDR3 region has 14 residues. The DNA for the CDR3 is TGTGCCAGCAGTCCCCCCGGACAGACCTACGAGCAGTACTTC. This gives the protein CASSPPGQTYEQYF.

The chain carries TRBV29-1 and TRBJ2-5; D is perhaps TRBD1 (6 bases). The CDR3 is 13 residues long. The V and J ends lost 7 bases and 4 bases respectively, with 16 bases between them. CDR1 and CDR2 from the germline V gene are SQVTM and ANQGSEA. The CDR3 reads CSAQARGTETQYF. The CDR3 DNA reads TGCAGCGCCCAAGCCAGGGGAACAGAGACCCAGTACTTC.

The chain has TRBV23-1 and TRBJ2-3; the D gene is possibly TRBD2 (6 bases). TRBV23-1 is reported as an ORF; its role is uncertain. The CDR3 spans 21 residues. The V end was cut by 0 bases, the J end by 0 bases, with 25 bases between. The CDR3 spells CASSQSNGGRRDCPSTDTQYF. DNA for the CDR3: TGCGCCAGCAGTCAATCGAACGGAGGAAGGCGGGACTGCCCTAGCACAGATACGCAGTATTTT.

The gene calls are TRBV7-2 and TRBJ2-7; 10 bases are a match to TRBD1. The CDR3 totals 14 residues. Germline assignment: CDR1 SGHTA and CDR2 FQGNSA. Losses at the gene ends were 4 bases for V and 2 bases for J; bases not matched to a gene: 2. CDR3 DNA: TGTGCCAGCAGCTCAGGACAGGGGGCCTACGAGCAGTACTTC. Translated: CASSSGQGAYEQYF.

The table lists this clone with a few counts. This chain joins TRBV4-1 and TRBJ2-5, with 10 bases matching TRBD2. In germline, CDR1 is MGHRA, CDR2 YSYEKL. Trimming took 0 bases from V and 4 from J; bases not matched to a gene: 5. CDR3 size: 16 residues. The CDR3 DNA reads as TGCGCCAGCAGCCAAGAGGGGCTAGCGGGAGCAGAGACCCAGTACTTC. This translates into CASSQEGLAGAETQYF.

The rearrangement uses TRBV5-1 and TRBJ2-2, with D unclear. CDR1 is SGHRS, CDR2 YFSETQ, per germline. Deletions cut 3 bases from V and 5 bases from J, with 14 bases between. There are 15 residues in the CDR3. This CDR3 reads CASSSGSQKTGELFF. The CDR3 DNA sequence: TGCGCCAGCAGCTCGGGTAGTCAAAAAACCGGGGAGCTGTTTTTT.

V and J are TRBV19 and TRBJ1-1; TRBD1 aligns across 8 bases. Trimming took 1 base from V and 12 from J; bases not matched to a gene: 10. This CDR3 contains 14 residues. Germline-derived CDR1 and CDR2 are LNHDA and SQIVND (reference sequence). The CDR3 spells CASSIGDSGTGSFF. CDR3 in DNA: TGTGCCAGTAGTATAGGGGATTCTGGGACAGGATCTTTCTTT.

CDR3 in DNA: TGTGCCAGCGACAGACTAGCGGGGGGCTACAATGAGCAGTTCTTC. Protein: CASDRLAGGYNEQFF. The chain links TRBV2 to TRBJ2-1, with 13 bases fitting TRBD2. The trim removed 8 bases at V and 3 bases at J, leaving 4 bases unmatched. Per the germline V gene, CDR1 is SNHLY and CDR2 is FYNNEI. The CDR3 extends over 15 amino acids.

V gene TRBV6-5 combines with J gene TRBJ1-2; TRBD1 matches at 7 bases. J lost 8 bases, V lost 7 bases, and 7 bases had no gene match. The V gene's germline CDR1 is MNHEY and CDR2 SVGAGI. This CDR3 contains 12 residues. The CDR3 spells CASISQGGGYTF. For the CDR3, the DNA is TGTGCCAGCATCTCCCAGGGGGGCGGCTACACCTTC.

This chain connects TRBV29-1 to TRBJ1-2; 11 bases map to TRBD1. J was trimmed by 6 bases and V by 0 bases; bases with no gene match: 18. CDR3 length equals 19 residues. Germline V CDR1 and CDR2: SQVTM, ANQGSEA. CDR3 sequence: CSVEETILTRTGGDDGYTF. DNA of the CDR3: TGCAGCGTTGAAGAGACAATTCTGACCAGGACAGGGGGCGACGATGGCTACACCTTC.

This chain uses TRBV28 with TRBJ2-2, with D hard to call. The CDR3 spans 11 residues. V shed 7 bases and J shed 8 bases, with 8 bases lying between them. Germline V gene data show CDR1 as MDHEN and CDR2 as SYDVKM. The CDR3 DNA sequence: TGTGCCAGCAATTCTAAAGGGGAGCTGTTTTTT. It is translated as CASNSKGELFF.

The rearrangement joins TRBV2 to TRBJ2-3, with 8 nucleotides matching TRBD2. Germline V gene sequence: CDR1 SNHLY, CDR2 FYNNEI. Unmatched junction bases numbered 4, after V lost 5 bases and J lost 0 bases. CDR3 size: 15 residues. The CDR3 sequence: CASSPAGASTDTQYF. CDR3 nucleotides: TGTGCCAGCAGTCCAGCGGGGGCCAGCACAGATACGCAGTATTTT.

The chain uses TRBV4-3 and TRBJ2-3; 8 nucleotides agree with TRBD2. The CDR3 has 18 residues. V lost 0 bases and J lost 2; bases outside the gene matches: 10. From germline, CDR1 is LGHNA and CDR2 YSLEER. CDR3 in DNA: TGCGCCAGCAGCCAAGATCCCTTAACTAGCGGCTACACAGATACGCAGTATTTT. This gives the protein CASSQDPLTSGYTDTQYF.

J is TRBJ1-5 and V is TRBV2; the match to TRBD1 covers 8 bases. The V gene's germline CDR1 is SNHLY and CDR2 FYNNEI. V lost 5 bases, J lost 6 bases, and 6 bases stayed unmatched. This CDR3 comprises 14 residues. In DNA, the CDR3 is TGTGCCAGCAGTTCTCAGGGGGCGGGTCAGCCCCAGCATTTT. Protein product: CASSSQGAGQPQHF.

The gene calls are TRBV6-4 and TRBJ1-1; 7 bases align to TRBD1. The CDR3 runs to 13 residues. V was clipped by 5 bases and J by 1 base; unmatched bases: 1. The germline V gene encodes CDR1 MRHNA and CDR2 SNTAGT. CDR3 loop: CASSQGENTEAFF. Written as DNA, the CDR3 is TGTGCCAGCAGTCAGGGGGAGAACACTGAAGCTTTCTTT.

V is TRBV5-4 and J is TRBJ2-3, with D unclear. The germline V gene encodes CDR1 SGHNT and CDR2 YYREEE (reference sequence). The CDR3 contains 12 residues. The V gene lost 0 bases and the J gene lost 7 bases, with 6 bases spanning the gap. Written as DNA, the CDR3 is TGTGCCAGCAGCTTGGATAGAAATACGCAGTATTTT. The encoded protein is CASSLDRNTQYF. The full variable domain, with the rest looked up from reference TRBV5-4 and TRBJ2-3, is ETGVTQSPTHLIKTRGQQVTLRCSSQSGHNTVSWYQQALGQGPQFIFQYYREEENGRGNFPPRFSGLQFPNYSSELNVNALELDDSALYLCASSLDRNTQYFGPGTRLTVL.

CDR3: CASSWTGGRGGEQFF. CDR3 coding DNA: TGTGCCAGCAGCTGGACCGGGGGAAGGGGGGGTGAGCAGTTCTTC. The rearrangement links TRBV11-2 to TRBJ2-1, with a weak D call TRBD2 (7 bases). Germline lookup yields CDR1 SGHAT and CDR2 FQNNGV. V was pared by 4 bases and J by 9 bases, with 19 bases between. There are 15 residues in the CDR3.

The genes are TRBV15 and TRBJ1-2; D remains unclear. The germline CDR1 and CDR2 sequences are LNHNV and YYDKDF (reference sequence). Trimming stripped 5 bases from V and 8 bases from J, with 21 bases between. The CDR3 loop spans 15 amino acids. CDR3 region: CATSFSLEVSWGYTF. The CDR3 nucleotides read TGTGCCACCAGCTTCTCCCTAGAGGTTTCGTGGGGCTACACCTTC.

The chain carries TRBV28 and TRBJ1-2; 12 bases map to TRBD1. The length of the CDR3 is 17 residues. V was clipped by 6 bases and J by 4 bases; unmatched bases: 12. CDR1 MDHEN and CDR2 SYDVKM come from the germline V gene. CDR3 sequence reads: CASSSGTGGAGGYGYTF. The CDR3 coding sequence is TGTGCCAGCAGCTCCGGGACAGGGGGCGCCGGGGGCTATGGCTACACCTTC.

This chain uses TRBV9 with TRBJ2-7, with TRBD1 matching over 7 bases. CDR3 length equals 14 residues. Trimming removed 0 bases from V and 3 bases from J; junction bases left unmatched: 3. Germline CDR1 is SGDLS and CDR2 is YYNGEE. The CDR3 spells CASSVDPGGYEQYF. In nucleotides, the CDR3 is TGTGCCAGCAGCGTAGATCCAGGGGGCTACGAGCAGTACTTC.

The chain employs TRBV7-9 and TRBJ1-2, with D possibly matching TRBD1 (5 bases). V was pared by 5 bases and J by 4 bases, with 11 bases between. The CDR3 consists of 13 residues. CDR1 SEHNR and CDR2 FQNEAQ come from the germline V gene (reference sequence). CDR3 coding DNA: TGTGCCAGCAGCCCACCAGGGTTCTATGGCTACACCTTC. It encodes CASSPPGFYGYTF.